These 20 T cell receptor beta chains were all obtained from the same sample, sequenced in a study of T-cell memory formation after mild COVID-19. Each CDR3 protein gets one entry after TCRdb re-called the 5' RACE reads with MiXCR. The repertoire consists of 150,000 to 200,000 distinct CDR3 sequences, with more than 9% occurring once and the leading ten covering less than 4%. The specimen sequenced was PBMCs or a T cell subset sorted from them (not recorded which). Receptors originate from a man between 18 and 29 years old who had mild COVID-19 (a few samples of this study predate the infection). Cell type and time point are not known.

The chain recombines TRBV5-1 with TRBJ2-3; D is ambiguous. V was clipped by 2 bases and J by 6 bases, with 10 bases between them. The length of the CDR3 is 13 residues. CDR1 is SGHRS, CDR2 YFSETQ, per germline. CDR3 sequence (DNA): TGCGCCAGCAGCTTTAGGGCGAGCGATACGCAGTATTTT. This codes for CASSFRASDTQYF.

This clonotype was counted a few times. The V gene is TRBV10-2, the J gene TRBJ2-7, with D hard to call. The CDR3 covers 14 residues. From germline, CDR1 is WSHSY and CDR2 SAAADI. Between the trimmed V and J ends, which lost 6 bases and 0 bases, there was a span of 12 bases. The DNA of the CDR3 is TGCGCCAGCAGGAGTATAGAGAGCTCCTACGAGCAGTACTTC. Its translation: CASRSIESSYEQYF.

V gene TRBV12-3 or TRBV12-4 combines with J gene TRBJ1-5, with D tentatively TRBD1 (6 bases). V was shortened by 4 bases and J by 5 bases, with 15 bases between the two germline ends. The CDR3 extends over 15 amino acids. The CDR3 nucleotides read TGTGCCAGCAGTTACATCAGGGGATCGGATCAGCCCCAGCATTTT. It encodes CASSYIRGSDQPQHF.

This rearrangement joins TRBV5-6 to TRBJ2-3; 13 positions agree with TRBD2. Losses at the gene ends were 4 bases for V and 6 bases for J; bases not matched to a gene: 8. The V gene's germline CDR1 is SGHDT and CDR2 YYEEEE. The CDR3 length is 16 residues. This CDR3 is CASSLRLAGGLDTQYF. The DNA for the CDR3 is TGTGCCAGCAGCCTCCGACTAGCGGGGGGACTCGATACGCAGTATTTT.

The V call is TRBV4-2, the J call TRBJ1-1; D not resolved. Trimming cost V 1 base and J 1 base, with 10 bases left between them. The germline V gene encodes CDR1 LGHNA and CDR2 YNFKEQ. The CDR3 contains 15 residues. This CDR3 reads CASSQAGEGNTEAFF. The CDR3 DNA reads TGTGCCAGCAGCCAAGCCGGGGAGGGGAACACTGAAGCTTTCTTT.

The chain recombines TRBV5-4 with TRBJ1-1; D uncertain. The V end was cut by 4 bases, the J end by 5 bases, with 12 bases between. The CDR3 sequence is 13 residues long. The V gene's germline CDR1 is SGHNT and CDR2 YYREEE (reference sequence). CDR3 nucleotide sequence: TGTGCCAGCAGCCCGTGGATCGGAACTGAAGCTTTCTTT. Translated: CASSPWIGTEAFF.

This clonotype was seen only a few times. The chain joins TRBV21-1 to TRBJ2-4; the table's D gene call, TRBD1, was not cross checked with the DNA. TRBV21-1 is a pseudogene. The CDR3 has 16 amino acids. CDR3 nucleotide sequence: TGTGCCAGCAGCAAAGTGGACAGGACAGCCAAAAACATTCAGTACTTC. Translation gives CASSKVDRTAKNIQYF.

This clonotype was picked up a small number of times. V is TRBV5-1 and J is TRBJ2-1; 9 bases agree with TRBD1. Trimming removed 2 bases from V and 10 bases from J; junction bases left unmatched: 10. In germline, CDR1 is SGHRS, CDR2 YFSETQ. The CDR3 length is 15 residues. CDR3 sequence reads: CASSFQGRGQGEQFF. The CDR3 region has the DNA TGCGCCAGCAGCTTTCAGGGGCGGGGACAGGGCGAGCAGTTCTTC.

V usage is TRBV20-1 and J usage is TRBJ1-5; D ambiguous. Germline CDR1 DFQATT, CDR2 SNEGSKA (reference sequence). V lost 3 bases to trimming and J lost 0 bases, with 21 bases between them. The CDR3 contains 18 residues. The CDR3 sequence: CSARGISSAAYSNQPQHF. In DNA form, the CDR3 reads TGCAGTGCTAGGGGGATCTCCTCAGCGGCTTATAGCAATCAGCCCCAGCATTTT.

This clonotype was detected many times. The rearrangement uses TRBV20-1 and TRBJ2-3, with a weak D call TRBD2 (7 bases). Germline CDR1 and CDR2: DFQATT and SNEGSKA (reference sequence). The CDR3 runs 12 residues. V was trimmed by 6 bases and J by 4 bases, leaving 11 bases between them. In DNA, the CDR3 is TGCAGTGCCCGGGGGGCCCCAGATACGCAGTATTTT. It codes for CSARGAPDTQYF.

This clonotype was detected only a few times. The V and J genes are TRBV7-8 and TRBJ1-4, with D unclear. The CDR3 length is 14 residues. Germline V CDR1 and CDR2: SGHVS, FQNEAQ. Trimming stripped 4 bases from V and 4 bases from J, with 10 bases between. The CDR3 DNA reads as TGTGCCAGCAGCTGGGCCCTCGGTAATGAAAAACTGTTTTTT. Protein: CASSWALGNEKLFF.

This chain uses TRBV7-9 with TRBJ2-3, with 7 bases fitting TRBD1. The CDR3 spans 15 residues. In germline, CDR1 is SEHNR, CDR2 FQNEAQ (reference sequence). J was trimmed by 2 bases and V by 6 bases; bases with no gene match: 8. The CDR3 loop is CASSRDSWSTDTQYF. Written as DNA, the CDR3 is TGTGCCAGCAGTCGGGACAGTTGGTCCACAGATACGCAGTATTTT.

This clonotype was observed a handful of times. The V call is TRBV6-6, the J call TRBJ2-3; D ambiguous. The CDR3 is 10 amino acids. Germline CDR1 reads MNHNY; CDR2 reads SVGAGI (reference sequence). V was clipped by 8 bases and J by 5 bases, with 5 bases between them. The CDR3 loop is CASGRDTQYF. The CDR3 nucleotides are TGTGCCAGCGGTAGAGATACGCAGTATTTT.

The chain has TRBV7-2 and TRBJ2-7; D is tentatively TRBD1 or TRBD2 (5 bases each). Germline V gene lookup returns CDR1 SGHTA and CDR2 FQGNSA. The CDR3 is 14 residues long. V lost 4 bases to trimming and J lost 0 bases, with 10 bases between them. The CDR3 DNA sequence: TGTGCCAGCAGCTACGACGGGGCCTCCTACGAGCAGTACGTC. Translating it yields CASSYDGASYEQYV.

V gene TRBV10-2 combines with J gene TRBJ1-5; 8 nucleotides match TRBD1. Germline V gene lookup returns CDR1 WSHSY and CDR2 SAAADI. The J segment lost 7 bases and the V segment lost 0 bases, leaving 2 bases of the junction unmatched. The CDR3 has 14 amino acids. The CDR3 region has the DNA TGCGCCAGCAGTGAGTCGGACAGGGCGCAGCCCCAGCATTTT. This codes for CASSESDRAQPQHF.

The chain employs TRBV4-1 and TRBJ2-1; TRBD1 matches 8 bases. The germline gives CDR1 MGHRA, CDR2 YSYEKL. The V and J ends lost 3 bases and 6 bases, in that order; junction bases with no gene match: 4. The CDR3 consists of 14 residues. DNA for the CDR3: TGCGCCAGCAGCCATGTAGGACAGGGCAATGAGCAGTTCTTC. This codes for CASSHVGQGNEQFF.

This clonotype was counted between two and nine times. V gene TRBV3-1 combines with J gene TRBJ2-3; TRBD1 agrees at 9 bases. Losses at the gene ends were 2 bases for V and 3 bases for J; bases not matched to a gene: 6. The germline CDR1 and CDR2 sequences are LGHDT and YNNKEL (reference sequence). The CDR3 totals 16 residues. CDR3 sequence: CASSQHGTGLTDTQYF. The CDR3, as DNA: TGTGCCAGCAGCCAACACGGGACAGGGTTAACAGATACGCAGTATTTT.

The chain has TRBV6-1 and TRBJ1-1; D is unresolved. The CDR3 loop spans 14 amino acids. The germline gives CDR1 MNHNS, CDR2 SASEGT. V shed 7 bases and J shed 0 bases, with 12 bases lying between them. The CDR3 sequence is CASNDGLMNTEAFF. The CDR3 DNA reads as TGTGCCAGCAATGACGGACTCATGAACACTGAAGCTTTCTTT.

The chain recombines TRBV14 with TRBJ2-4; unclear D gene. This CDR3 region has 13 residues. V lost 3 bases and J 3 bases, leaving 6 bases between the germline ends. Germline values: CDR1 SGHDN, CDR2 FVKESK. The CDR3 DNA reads TGTGCCAGCAGCCAGCAGGACAAAAACATTCAGTACTTC. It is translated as CASSQQDKNIQYF.

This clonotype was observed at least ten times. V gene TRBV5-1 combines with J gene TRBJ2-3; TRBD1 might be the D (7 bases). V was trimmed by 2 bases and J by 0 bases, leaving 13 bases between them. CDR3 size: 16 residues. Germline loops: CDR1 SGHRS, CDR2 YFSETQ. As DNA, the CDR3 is TGCGCCAGCAGCTTCTCCAGGGGGGCTAGCACAGATACGCAGTATTTT. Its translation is CASSFSRGASTDTQYF. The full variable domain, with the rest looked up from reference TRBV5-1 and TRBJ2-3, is KAGVTQTPRYLIKTRGQQVTLSCSPISGHRSVSWYQQTPGQGLQFLFEYFSETQRNKGNFPGRFSGRQFSNSRSEMNVSTLELGDSALYLCASSFSRGASTDTQYFGPGTRLTVL.